The next 11 T cell receptor beta chains were all read from a single sample in a study of T cell responses to AZD1222 COVID-19 vaccine (dated by TCRdb to about 2021). The label giving this sample's time point can be read as: baseline before first vaccination. The protocol used for the library was the immunoSEQ multiplex PCR assay. TCRdb holds this immuneACCESS table with in-frame rearrangements only. Some clones are missing; in checked studies, unresolved V genes explain under half, and the rest has no known cause. This sample gives 140,000 or so clones in total; 80% to 95% of them show up just once. The ten largest clones capture around 1.7% of the sample. Sequenced material: peripheral blood, taken on day 0 of AZD1222 vaccination. The receptors shown here come from an adult in good health.

The gene calls are TRBV3-1 (or the pseudogene TRBV3-2) and TRBJ2-2; the D is unclear. V was trimmed by 3 bases and J by 4 bases, leaving 9 bases between them. The germline V gene has CDR1 LGHDT and CDR2 YNNKEL (reference sequence). CDR3 size: 14 residues. CDR3: CASSQRGGTGELFF. The CDR3 region has the DNA TGTGCCAGCAGCCAGAGAGGCGGCACCGGGGAGCTGTTTTTT.

This chain joins TRBV7-9 and TRBJ1-1; D possibly corresponds to TRBD1 (6 bases). The germline gives CDR1 SEHNR, CDR2 FQNEAQ (reference sequence). The CDR3 extends over 13 amino acids. The V end lost 6 bases, the J end lost 1 base, and 9 bases lay between the germline ends. The CDR3 is CASSIGGNTEAFF. CDR3 DNA sequence: TGTGCCAGCAGTATAGGGGGGAACACTGAAGCTTTCTTT.

The V and J genes are TRBV13 and TRBJ1-1; D might be TRBD1 (6 bases). V was shortened by 3 bases and J by 1 base, with 15 bases between the two germline ends. This CDR3 has 16 residues. Per the germline V gene, CDR1 is PRHDT and CDR2 is FYEKMQ (reference sequence). CDR3 sequence reads: CASSFLQGIANTEAFF. Written as DNA, the CDR3 is TGTGCCAGCAGCTTTTTACAGGGAATTGCGAACACTGAAGCTTTCTTT.

This chain links TRBV5-1 with TRBJ2-4; D is perhaps TRBD1 (5 bases). The germline V gene has CDR1 SGHRS and CDR2 YFSETQ. V shed 4 bases and J shed 0 bases, with 8 bases lying between them. This CDR3 has 14 amino acids. For the CDR3, the DNA is TGCGCCAGCAGCGCAGGGCTAGCCAAAAACATTCAGTACTTC. Protein product: CASSAGLAKNIQYF.

The chain uses TRBV5-4 and TRBJ2-7; 7 positions agree with TRBD2. The CDR3 is 13 residues long. V lost 0 bases, J lost 11 bases, and 8 bases stayed unmatched. The V gene's germline CDR1 is SGHNT and CDR2 YYREEE (reference sequence). The CDR3 protein is CASSLVGGTFKYF. CDR3 DNA: TGTGCCAGCAGCTTGGTGGGGGGGACGTTTAAGTACTTC.

The V gene is TRBV27, the J gene TRBJ1-4, with D uncertain. The CDR3 covers 14 residues. The V end lost 3 bases, the J end lost 5 bases, and 10 bases lay between the germline ends. The germline gives CDR1 MNHEY, CDR2 SMNVEV (reference sequence). The chain's CDR3 is CASSLRGSNEKLFF. As DNA, the CDR3 is TGTGCCAGCAGTTTGAGAGGGTCCAATGAAAAACTGTTTTTT.

The rearrangement joins TRBV27 to TRBJ1-1; D gene ambiguous. V shed 5 bases and J shed 9 bases, with 19 bases lying between them. The CDR3 sequence is 14 residues long. Germline V CDR1 and CDR2: MNHEY, SMNVEV (reference sequence). CDR3 nucleotide sequence: TGTGCCAGCAGTCCCCTTGGAGGAAGTTATCAAGCTTTCTTT. It translates to CASSPLGGSYQAFF.

The V gene is TRBV14, the J gene TRBJ2-5; 11 positions agree with TRBD2. Germline V lookup: CDR1 SGHDN, CDR2 FVKESK. The CDR3 covers 15 residues. V was clipped by 3 bases and J by 4 bases; unmatched bases: 4. CDR3 bases: TGTGCCAGCAGCCAGATAGCGGGAGGGGGAGAGACCCAGTACTTC. This gives the protein CASSQIAGGGETQYF.

The rearrangement joins TRBV5-1 to TRBJ1-4, with 9 bases fitting TRBD1. The J segment lost 1 base and the V segment lost 1 base, leaving 2 bases of the junction unmatched. The CDR3 contains 16 residues. Germline CDR1 SGHRS, CDR2 YFSETQ. The CDR3 sequence is CASSLNRGLTNEKLFF. Here the CDR3 DNA reads TGCGCCAGCAGCTTGAACAGGGGGCTAACTAATGAAAAACTGTTTTTT.

This clone was found once. The chain couples TRBV7-3 to TRBJ1-3, with a tentative D call TRBD1 (6 bases). Germline V gene lookup returns CDR1 SGHTA and CDR2 FQGTGA. V dropped 5 bases and J dropped 0 bases, with 8 bases sitting between them. This CDR3 contains 14 residues. CDR3: CASSQDSSGNTIYF. The DNA of the CDR3 is TGTGCCAGCAGCCAGGACAGCTCTGGAAACACCATATATTTT.

With regard to this clone: Other nucleotide sequences from this sample produce the same CDR3. The chain carries TRBV7-3 and TRBJ1-1; D not resolved. The germline CDR1 and CDR2 sequences are SGHTA and FQGTGA. Trimming removed 3 bases at V and 1 base at J, with 6 bases between. The CDR3 length is 13 residues. The CDR3 sequence: CASSLTGNTEAFF. CDR3 nucleotides: TGTGCCAGCAGCTTGACGGGGAACACTGAAGCTTTCTTT.